Listed here is a single T cell receptor beta chain. Trimming cost V 4 bases and J 9 bases, with 20 bases left between them. Germline V gene sequence: CDR1 SGHNT, CDR2 YYREEE (reference sequence). CDR3 size: 15 residues. In the authors' workflow: Filtering of immunoSEQ junctional sequences could not match full-length read filtering. Sequencing was performed with immunoSEQ multiplex PCR; in TCRdb, only in-frame clones are kept and a portion is missing. V, J and clone size reflect that table, while D and trimming were determined from the DNA. The repertoire includes fewer than 1.6 million clones, approximately 98.5% of them detected once, and 0.3% to 0.45% sits in the top ten. This entry comes from a study of shared clonotypes between healthy human individuals. Study-wide context: The cohort comprised a couple of women and a few men. Their ages spanned 18 to 49 years.

The receptor comes from a man younger than 45 in good health. This chain joins TRBV5-4 and TRBJ2-4; a possible D gene is TRBD1 (5 bases). The material sequenced was naive CD4+ T cells sorted from blood. Subset reported: CD45RA+ positively selected. In DNA form, the CDR3 reads TGTGCCAGCAGCCCCGCTAGGGGCGCCGACCCCATTCAGTACTTC. This encodes CASSPARGADPIQYF.